This T cell receptor beta chain was sequenced during a study of CD8 T cells in Susac syndrome. Trimming removed 0 bases from V and 6 bases from J; junction bases left unmatched: 0. Germline V CDR1 and CDR2: MNHEY, SMNVEV (reference sequence). The CDR3 runs 13 residues. RNA was extracted with the RNeasy kit, and a quantity of about 0.45 to 1 ug was reverse transcribed using random hexamers. By means of immunoSEQ multiplex PCR, TCR beta CDR3 spanning 54 Vbeta and 13 Jbeta underwent amplification. TCRdb independently ran MiXCR on the immunoSEQ multiplex PCR reads; one entry per CDR3 protein. This sample has approximately 210,000 distinct CDR3 sequences, with approximately 95% found just once. TCR beta from blood CD8+ and CD4+ T cells was sequenced. The study used treatment-naive patients who had stable or active relapsing-remitting disease as multiple sclerosis controls. Negative isolation yielded CD4+ and CD8+ T cells, and FACS enriched TEMRA cells.

The sequencing input was CD4+ T cells from PBMCs. The chain combines TRBV27 with TRBJ1-2; 8 bases line up with TRBD1. The clonotype comes from a human donor with multiple sclerosis. CDR3 nucleotides: TGTGCCAGCAGTTTATCGGACAGGGATGGCTACACCTTC. Its protein product is CASSLSDRDGYTF.